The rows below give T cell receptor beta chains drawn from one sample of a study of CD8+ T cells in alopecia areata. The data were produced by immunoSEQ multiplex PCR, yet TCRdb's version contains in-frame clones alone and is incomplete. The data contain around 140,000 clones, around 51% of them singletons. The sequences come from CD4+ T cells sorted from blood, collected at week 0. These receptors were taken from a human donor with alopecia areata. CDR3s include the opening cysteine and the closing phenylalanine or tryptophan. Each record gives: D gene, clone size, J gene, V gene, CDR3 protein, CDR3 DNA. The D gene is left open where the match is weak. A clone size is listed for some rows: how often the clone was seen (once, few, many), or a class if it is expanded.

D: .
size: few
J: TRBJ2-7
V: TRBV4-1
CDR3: CASSQVRQIETYEQYF
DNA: TGCGCCAGCAGCCAAGTTAGGCAGATAGAAACCTACGAGCAGTACTTC

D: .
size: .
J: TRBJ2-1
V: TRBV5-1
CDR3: CASSLGLLSSYNEQFF
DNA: TGCGCCAGCAGCTTGGGACTCCTGAGCTCCTACAATGAGCAGTTCTTC

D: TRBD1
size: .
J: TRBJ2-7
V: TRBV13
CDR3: CASSPWTGSRDEQYF
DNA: TGTGCCAGCAGCCCATGGACAGGGAGTAGGGACGAGCAGTACTTC

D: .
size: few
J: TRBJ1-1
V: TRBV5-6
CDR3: CASSPTSGLGSSSAFF
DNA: TGTGCCAGCAGCCCCACCTCCGGGTTAGGTTCGTCGTCAGCTTTCTTT

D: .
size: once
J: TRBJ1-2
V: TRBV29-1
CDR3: CSVARLGQNYGYTF
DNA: TGCAGCGTTGCCCGTTTGGGGCAGAACTATGGCTACACCTTC

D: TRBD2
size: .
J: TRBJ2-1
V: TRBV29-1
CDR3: CSAGLAGVGEQFF
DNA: TGCAGCGCCGGACTAGCGGGAGTCGGTGAGCAGTTCTTC

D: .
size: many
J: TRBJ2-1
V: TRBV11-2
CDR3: CASSAELYNEQFF
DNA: TGTGCCAGCAGCGCCGAGCTCTACAATGAGCAGTTCTTC

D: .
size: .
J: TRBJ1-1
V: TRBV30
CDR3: CAWSPGPGNTEAFF
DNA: TGTGCCTGGAGTCCGGGCCCAGGGAACACTGAAGCTTTCTTT

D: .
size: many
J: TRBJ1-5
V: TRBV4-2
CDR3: CASSQETGNQPQHF
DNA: TGTGCCAGCAGCCAAGAGACAGGCAATCAGCCCCAGCATTTT

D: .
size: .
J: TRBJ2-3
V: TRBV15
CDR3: CATSVGSGGEDTQYF
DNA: TGTGCCACCAGCGTGGGGTCAGGGGGGGAGGATACGCAGTATTTT

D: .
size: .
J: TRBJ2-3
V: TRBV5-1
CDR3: CASSPGGVPDTQYF
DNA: TGCGCCAGCAGCCCCGGGGGCGTCCCAGATACGCAGTATTTT

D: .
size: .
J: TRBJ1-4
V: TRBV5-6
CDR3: CASSLGQPEEKLFF
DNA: TGTGCCAGCAGCTTGGGACAGCCTGAGGAAAAACTGTTTTTT

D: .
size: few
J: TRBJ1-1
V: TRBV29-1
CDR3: CSVYLGVMNTEAFF
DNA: TGCAGCGTTTATCTCGGGGTTATGAACACTGAAGCTTTCTTT

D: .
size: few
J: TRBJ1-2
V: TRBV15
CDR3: CATSREGASYGYTF
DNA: TGTGCCACCAGCAGAGAGGGGGCTTCCTATGGCTACACCTTC

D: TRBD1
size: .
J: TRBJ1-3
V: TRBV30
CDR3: CASGQGAMGIGNTIYF
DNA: TGTGCCTCCGGACAGGGGGCCATGGGGATAGGAAACACCATATATTTT

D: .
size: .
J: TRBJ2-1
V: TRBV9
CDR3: CASSVATSNEQFF
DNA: TGTGCCAGCAGCGTAGCTACTAGCAATGAGCAGTTCTTC

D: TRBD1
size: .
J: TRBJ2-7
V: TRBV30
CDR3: CAWSVHDRGEQYF
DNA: TGTGCCTGGAGTGTACATGACAGGGGAGAGCAGTACTTC